The entry below gives a single T cell receptor beta chain sequence along with its context. The length of the CDR3 is 12 residues. Germline assignment: CDR1 LGHDT and CDR2 YNNKEL (reference sequence). Trimming left V 0 bases short and J 9 bases short, with 6 bases between. The data were obtained in a study of blood T cell repertoires in COVID-19. Looking at the study overall: Sites in the United States, Italy and Spain provided acute and convalescent COVID-19 samples. Sources were T cells, B-cell-depleted T cells, or PBMCs; the material itself was cDNA or gDNA.

The table came from immunoSEQ multiplex PCR; TCRdb's copy has only in-frame clones and leaves some out. The sample lists 200,000 or so clones, roughly 88% occurring once. The specimen sequenced was peripheral blood. The TCR originated in a woman in her forties who had recovered from COVID-19. The chain recombines TRBV3-1 (or the pseudogene TRBV3-2) with TRBJ2-1; a possible D gene is TRBD2 (5 bases). CDR3 DNA: TGTGCCAGCAGCCAAGAAGCGGTTGAGCAGTTCTTC. This encodes CASSQEAVEQFF.